This TCR beta chain was recovered during a study of blood T cell repertoires in COVID-19 (dated by TCRdb to about 2020). A note on the overall study: The collaborator samples originated in the United States, Italy and Spain and spanned the acute and convalescent phases of COVID-19. The repertoires were made available in a free public database intended to serve as a resource for research on the immune response to SARS-CoV-2. Where available, HLA class I and class II types were obtained from metadata supplied by the sample provider rather than from assay-based typing. Samples came from the ongoing ImmuneRACE study (first 160 participants) plus 1,254 subjects from 6 global collaborators. Nearly every sample came with metadata listing a de-identified subject ID, COVID-19 status, age in years and sex. Deeply sampled blood TCRbeta repertoires from subjects exposed to, actively infected with, or recovered from COVID-19 were included in the dataset. The prospective study material was composed of cDNA or gDNA derived from T cells, B-cell-depleted T cells, or PBMCs. Study-wide conclusions, independent of this receptor: Clinical and demographic metadata were provided uncurated, with the amount varying by source and participant.

TCRbeta CDR3 regions were amplified from genomic DNA by means of the immunoSEQ Assay, a bias-controlled multiplex PCR. In the original analysis: The number of nucleated cells in each sample was estimated from the amplification of reference gene primers within the assay. Sequence reads were collapsed and filtered to measure the absolute abundance of every unique TCRbeta CDR3 rearrangement. For each sample, productive Simpson clonality was calculated by taking the square root of Simpson's diversity index across productive rearrangements. In TCRdb, the immuneACCESS table is reduced to in-frame sequences with V and J assigned. These tables do not hold every clone; where another copy was compared, an unresolved V gene accounts for under half, and the others remain unexplained. V and J calls and clone size are copied from that table; D and trimming were computed from the DNA. The sample table holds some 180,000 clones, of which around 83% were seen once. Of the sample, around 2.9% is held by the ten largest clones.

From cysteine to phenylalanine, the CDR3 is 13 amino acids long. The sequence is cut down to CDR3 DNA, 39 bases in frame from base 1. CDR1 MNHEY and CDR2 SVGAGI are derived from the germline V gene. Participants in the prospective study were enrolled through a virtual design, were aged about 18 to 90 years, and lived in about 25 United States geographic areas. In the prospective study, cohorts were assigned on the basis of participant-reported clinical history obtained from a screening survey and a study questionnaire. Exposed participants had been in contact with someone with a PCR-confirmed or clinician-diagnosed COVID-19 case within 2 weeks of study entry. Each participant in the prospective study had whole blood, serum and a nasopharyngeal or oropharyngeal swab collected by mobile phlebotomists. Over a roughly 2-month period, participants in the prospective study had the option of providing additional blood draws and questionnaires. Blood samples from the prospective study were shipped frozen or at room temperature prior to DNA extraction.

A word on this clone: Its target antigen remains unknown. One end of the junction does not line up with germline, which may come from a read error.

This TCR was sampled from a woman aged 25 to 39 who had been exposed to COVID-19. The chain is encoded by TRBV6-5 joined to TRBJ1-6, with 7 junctional bases fitting TRBD1. The sequenced sample consisted of PBMCs or T cells enriched from blood (not recorded which). The CDR3 sequence is CATRDRDKSPLHF. The bases read TGTGCCACACGAGACAGGGATAAATCACCCCTCCACTTT.